The present T cell receptor (beta chain) was sequenced within a study of cytomegalovirus exposure and HLA in healthy donors. Germline V gene lookup returns CDR1 SGHKS and CDR2 YYEKEE (reference sequence). J lost 0 bases, V lost 4 bases, and 6 bases had no gene match. The CDR3 is 16 amino acids. Only one count was recorded for this clone. The target antigen is unknown. Points from the study as a whole: When presence/absence was analysed, sequencing depth was taken to be roughly uniform across donors. Published work reported that the classifier diagnosed cytomegalovirus status with high specificity and sensitivity. A later analysis linked around 15,000 TCR beta sequences to HLA alleles at 0.05 false discovery rate.

The PCR made use of 60 Vbeta and 13 Jbeta primers. Under the authors' procedure: Unique TCR beta chains numbered approximately 80 million in a later analysis, with roughly 10 million shared. The table came from immunoSEQ multiplex PCR; TCRdb's copy has only in-frame clones and leaves some out. V, J and clone size were drawn from that table, and D and trimming were deduced from the DNA. There are 120,000 to 150,000 clones in the sample; 68% occur only once, and about 4.7% lies in the top ten. Sequencing was carried out using PBMCs. The TCR originated in a man aged 60-69 years in good health and CMV-seronegative. J is TRBJ2-7 and V is TRBV5-5; 11 bases align to TRBD2. CDR3 in amino acids: CASSPRGTSGSYEQYF. The CDR3 region has the DNA TGTGCCAGCAGCCCCCGTGGGACTAGCGGCTCCTACGAGCAGTACTTC. Full variable domain (rest looked up from reference TRBV5-5 and TRBJ2-7): DAGVTQSPTHLIKTRGQQVTLRCSPISGHKSVSWYQQVLGQGPQFIFQYYEKEERGRGNFPDRFSARQFPNYSSELNVNALLLGDSALYLCASSPRGTSGSYEQYFGPGTRLTVT.